This T cell receptor beta chain derives from a study of CD8+ T cells in alopecia areata. The CDR3 is 13 residues long. Extracted RNA was reverse transcribed, and the resulting cDNA served as sequencing template. The method was immunoSEQ multiplex PCR; TCRdb's version includes in-frame clones alone and lacks a portion of them. The sample carries 150,000 to 200,000 clones, around three fifths recorded once. The genes are TRBV21-1 and TRBJ1-5. TRBV21-1 is shown as a pseudogene. Sequencing was performed on CD4+ T cells sorted from blood, taken at week 0. The sequence was obtained from a human donor with alopecia areata. CDR3 sequence reads: CASRSRGNQPQHF. CDR3 in DNA: TGTGCCAGCAGGAGCCGGGGGAATCAGCCCCAGCATTTT.